The sequence of this T cell receptor (beta chain) was determined in a study of blood T cell repertoires in COVID-19. Study overall: Samples of COVID-19 (acute and convalescent) were obtained from the United States, Italy and Spain. The cDNA or gDNA used as material had been derived from T cells, B-cell-depleted T cells, or PBMCs.

CDR1 and CDR2 from the germline V gene are MNHEY and SVGAGI. CDR3 size: 15 residues. V gave up 6 bases and J gave up 1 base, with 10 bases separating them. Method: immunoSEQ multiplex PCR; TCRdb's copy keeps in-frame clones and lacks some. The table has 200,000 to 250,000 clones, approximately 80% seen once. Seattle-derived patients entered the study during active infection and were followed longitudinally. This receptor was taken from a woman aged 80 or over with COVID-19, enrolled during active disease. The V and J genes are TRBV6-5 and TRBJ1-6, with D hard to call. The sequencing input was peripheral blood. Here the CDR3 reads CASSRGGSYNSPLHF. The CDR3 DNA sequence: TGTGCCAGCAGCCGCGGAGGGTCCTATAATTCACCCCTCCACTTT.